The rows below give T cell receptor beta chains drawn from one sample of a study of cytomegalovirus exposure and HLA in healthy donors. Measured with immunoSEQ multiplex PCR; TCRdb has only the in-frame clones, and not every one. The sample gives hundreds of thousands of clones, roughly 91% of which show up once; around 3.1% is in the top ten. Sequenced input: PBMCs. The receptors here all came from a woman in her twenties or thirties in good health and CMV-seronegative. The CDR3 runs from the conserved cysteine through the conserved F or W. D genes are given only for firm matches. Clone size is stated in some rows and not others, as once, few, many or a class when expanded.

V gene,clone size,J gene,D gene,CDR3 protein,CDR3 DNA
TRBV14,.,TRBJ1-2,.,CASSKTGTEIYGYTF,TGTGCCAGCAGCAAAACCGGGACGGAAATTTATGGCTACACCTTC
TRBV27,.,TRBJ2-2,TRBD1,CASSLQQGVGGELFF,TGTGCCAGCAGTTTACAACAGGGGGTGGGCGGGGAGCTGTTTTTT
TRBV28,.,TRBJ1-1,.,CASSLALARTDFF,TGTGCCAGCAGTTTAGCTCTCGCAAGGACAGATTTCTTT
TRBV28,.,TRBJ2-5,.,CASSATVVKTQYF,TGTGCCAGCAGCGCCACAGTGGTAAAGACCCAGTACTTC
TRBV18,few,TRBJ2-7,.,CASSNSDKNEQYF,TGTGCCAGCTCAAACAGTGATAAGAACGAGCAGTACTTC
TRBV18,.,TRBJ2-1,TRBD2,CASSPPTSGSSYNEQFF,TGTGCCAGCTCACCCCCGACTAGCGGGAGCTCCTACAATGAGCAGTTCTTC
TRBV4-3,.,TRBJ2-7,TRBD2,CASSQNSGMISYEQYF,TGCGCCAGCAGCCAGAATAGCGGGATGATCTCCTACGAGCAGTACTTC
TRBV5-4,.,TRBJ2-2,.,CATTGQGGYSGTGELFF,TGTGCCACGACAGGCCAGGGGGGGTATAGCGGCACCGGGGAGCTGTTTTTT
TRBV12-5,.,TRBJ2-7,.,CASGSSVSTYEQYF,TGTGCTAGTGGTTCCTCAGTAAGCACCTACGAGCAGTACTTC
TRBV28,.,TRBJ2-2,.,CASIGARELFF,TGTGCCAGCATTGGAGCCCGGGAGCTGTTTTTT
TRBV7-8,.,TRBJ2-7,TRBD2,CASSISGSSYEQYF,TGTGCCAGCAGCATTAGCGGGTCCTCCTACGAGCAGTACTTC
TRBV13,.,TRBJ2-3,TRBD1,CASSVRQGSTDTQYF,TGTGCCAGCAGCGTAAGACAGGGGAGCACAGATACGCAGTATTTT
TRBV6-1,.,TRBJ2-2,.,CASTEGVLGTGELFF,TGTGCCAGCACCGAGGGGGTATTAGGGACCGGGGAGCTGTTTTTT
TRBV28,.,TRBJ2-3,TRBD1,CASSGDRGRGDTQYF,TGTGCCAGCAGTGGGGACAGGGGCCGGGGGGATACGCAGTATTTT
TRBV6-6,.,TRBJ1-5,TRBD1,CASSSGTVYSNQPQHF,TGTGCCAGCAGTAGTGGGACAGTGTATAGCAATCAGCCCCAGCATTTT
TRBV29-1,.,TRBJ2-1,.,CSVEDLSSYNEQFF,TGCAGCGTTGAAGACCTTAGCTCCTACAATGAGCAGTTCTTC
TRBV11-2,.,TRBJ2-1,TRBD2,CASSLQGLAGGTEQFF,TGTGCCAGCAGCTTACAGGGACTAGCGGGAGGAACCGAGCAGTTCTTC
TRBV9,.,TRBJ1-1,.,CASSVDWQGMNTEAFF,TGTGCCAGCAGCGTAGATTGGCAGGGGATGAACACTGAAGCTTTCTTT
TRBV28,.,TRBJ1-1,.,CASSTRRNEAFF,TGTGCCAGCAGTACTCGACGTAATGAAGCTTTCTTT
TRBV4-3,once,TRBJ2-3,TRBD2,CASSQRGLASTDTQYF,TGCGCCAGCAGCCAAAGAGGACTAGCGTCCACAGATACGCAGTATTTT
TRBV2,.,TRBJ1-1,.,CASSVTAPAPEAFF,TGTGCCAGCAGTGTGACAGCCCCTGCACCTGAAGCTTTCTTT
TRBV2,.,TRBJ2-2,.,CASGWIGELFF,TGTGCCAGTGGATGGATCGGGGAGCTGTTTTTT
TRBV6-1,.,TRBJ1-3,.,CASSEFLHRLSGNTIYF,TGTGCCAGCAGTGAATTCTTACATCGGCTCTCTGGAAACACCATATATTTT
TRBV27,.,TRBJ2-1,.,CASSLVGMDEQFF,TGTGCCAGCAGTTTAGTGGGGATGGATGAGCAGTTCTTC
TRBV30,.,TRBJ2-1,.,CAWSVGRINEQFF,TGTGCCTGGAGTGTTGGTCGGATCAATGAGCAGTTCTTC
TRBV7-2,.,TRBJ2-4,.,CASSLNSGVFQYF,TGTGCCAGCAGCTTAAACAGTGGAGTCTTTCAGTACTTC
TRBV19,once,TRBJ2-7,TRBD1,CASSTGGYEQYF,TGTGCCAGTAGTACAGGGGGCTACGAGCAGTACTTC
TRBV19,.,TRBJ2-1,TRBD2,CASSIDLAGLTRYNEQFF,TGTGCCAGTAGTATAGACCTAGCGGGGCTAACGCGATACAATGAGCAGTTCTTC
TRBV11-2,.,TRBJ2-5,TRBD2,CASSLRAGLVGLTQYF,TGTGCCAGCAGCTTGCGGGCGGGACTAGTGGGTTTGACCCAGTACTTC
TRBV4-1,.,TRBJ2-7,TRBD1,CATRNRDRSLSNSYEQYF,TGCGCCACCAGAAACCGGGACAGGAGCCTTTCGAACTCCTACGAGCAGTACTTC
TRBV6-5,.,TRBJ2-2,.,CASSFRENTGELFF,TGTGCCAGCAGTTTCCGGGAGAACACCGGGGAGCTGTTTTTT
TRBV29-1,.,TRBJ2-3,TRBD2,CSVPQVLSGSLTDTQYF,TGCAGCGTTCCGCAAGTCCTTAGCGGGAGTTTGACAGATACGCAGTATTTT
TRBV7-9,.,TRBJ2-3,.,CASSIRDSRPTDTQYF,TGTGCCAGCAGTATACGGGACTCCCGACCCACAGATACGCAGTATTTT
TRBV28,.,TRBJ1-2,.,CASKGQVYGYTF,TGTGCCAGCAAGGGCCAGGTCTATGGCTACACCTTC
TRBV7-9,.,TRBJ2-7,TRBD1,CASSGRTGVEQYF,TGTGCCAGCAGCGGGAGGACAGGGGTCGAGCAGTACTTC
TRBV6-5,.,TRBJ2-1,.,CASSPPDHAYNEQFF,TGTGCCAGCAGTCCCCCTGACCACGCCTACAATGAGCAGTTCTTC